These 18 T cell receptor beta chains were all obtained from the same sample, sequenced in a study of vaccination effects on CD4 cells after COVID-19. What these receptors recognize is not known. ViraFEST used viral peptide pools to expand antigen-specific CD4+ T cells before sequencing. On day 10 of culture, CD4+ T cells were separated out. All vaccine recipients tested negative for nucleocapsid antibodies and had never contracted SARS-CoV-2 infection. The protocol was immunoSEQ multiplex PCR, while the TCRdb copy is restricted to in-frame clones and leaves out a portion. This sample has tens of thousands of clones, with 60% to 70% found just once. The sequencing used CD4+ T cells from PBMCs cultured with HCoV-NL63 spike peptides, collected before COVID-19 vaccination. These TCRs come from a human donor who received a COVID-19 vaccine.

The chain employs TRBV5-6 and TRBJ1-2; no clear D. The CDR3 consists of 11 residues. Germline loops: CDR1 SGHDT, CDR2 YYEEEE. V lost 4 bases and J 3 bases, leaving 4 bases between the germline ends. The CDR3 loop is CASSGHYGYTF. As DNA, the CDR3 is TGTGCCAGCAGCGGACACTATGGCTACACCTTC.

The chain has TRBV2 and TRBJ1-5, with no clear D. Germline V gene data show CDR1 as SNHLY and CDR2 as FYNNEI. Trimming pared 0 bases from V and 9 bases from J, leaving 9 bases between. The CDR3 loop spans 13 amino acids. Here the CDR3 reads CASSEAPVWPQHF. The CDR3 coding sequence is TGTGCCAGCAGTGAAGCCCCAGTCTGGCCCCAGCATTTT.

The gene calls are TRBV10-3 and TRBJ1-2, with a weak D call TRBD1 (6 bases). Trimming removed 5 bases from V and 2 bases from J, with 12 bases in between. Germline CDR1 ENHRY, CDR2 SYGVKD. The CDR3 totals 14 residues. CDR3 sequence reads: CAISIPGQNYGYTF. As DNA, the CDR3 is TGTGCCATCAGTATACCGGGACAAAACTATGGCTACACCTTC.

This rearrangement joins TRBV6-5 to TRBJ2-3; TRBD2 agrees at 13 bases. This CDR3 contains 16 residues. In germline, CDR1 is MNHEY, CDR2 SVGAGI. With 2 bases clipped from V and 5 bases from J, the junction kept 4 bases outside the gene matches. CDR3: CASSYGGTSGVDTQYF. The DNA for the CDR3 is TGTGCCAGCAGTTACGGAGGGACTAGCGGGGTAGATACGCAGTATTTT.

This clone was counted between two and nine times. CDR3 amino acids: CASSGTGVLSGNTIYF. The CDR3, as DNA: TGTGCCAGCAGCGGAACGGGGGTCCTCTCTGGAAACACCATATATTTT. The rearrangement uses TRBV9 and TRBJ1-3; TRBD1 might be the D (5 bases). Per germline, CDR1 SGDLS and CDR2 YYNGEE. The length of the CDR3 is 16 residues. V lost 3 bases and J lost 0, with 13 bases in between.

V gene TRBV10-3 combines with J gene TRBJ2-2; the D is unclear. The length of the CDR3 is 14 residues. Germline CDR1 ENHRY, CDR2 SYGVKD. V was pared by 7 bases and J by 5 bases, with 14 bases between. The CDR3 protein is CAITPRPETGELFF. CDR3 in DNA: TGTGCCATCACCCCAAGACCGGAGACCGGGGAGCTGTTTTTT.

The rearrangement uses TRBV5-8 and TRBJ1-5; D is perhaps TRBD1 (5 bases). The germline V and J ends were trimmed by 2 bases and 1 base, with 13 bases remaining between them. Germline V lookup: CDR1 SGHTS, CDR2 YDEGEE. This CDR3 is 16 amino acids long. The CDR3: CASSFRQHSSNQPQHF. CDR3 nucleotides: TGTGCCAGCAGCTTTCGACAGCACAGCAGCAATCAGCCCCAGCATTTT.

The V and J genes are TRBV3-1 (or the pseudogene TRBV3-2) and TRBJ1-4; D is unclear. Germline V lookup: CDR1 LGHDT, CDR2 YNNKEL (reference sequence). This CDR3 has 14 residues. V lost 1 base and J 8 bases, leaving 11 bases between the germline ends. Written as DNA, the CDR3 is TGTGCCAGCAGCCAAGTGACTCGAGGAGAAAAACTGTTTTTT. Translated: CASSQVTRGEKLFF.

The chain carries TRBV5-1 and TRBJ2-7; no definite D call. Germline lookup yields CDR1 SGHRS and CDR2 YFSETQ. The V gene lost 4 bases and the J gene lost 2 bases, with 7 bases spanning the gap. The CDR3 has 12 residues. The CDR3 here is CASSVNAYEQYF. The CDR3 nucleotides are TGCGCCAGCAGCGTGAACGCCTACGAGCAGTACTTC.

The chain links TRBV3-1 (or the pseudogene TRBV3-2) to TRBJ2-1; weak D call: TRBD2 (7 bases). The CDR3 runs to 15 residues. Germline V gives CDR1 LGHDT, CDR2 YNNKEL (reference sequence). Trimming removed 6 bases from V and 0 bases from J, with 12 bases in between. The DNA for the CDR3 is TGTGCCAGCAGTGAGGGGGGGGGCTCCTACAATGAGCAGTTCTTC. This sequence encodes CASSEGGGSYNEQFF.

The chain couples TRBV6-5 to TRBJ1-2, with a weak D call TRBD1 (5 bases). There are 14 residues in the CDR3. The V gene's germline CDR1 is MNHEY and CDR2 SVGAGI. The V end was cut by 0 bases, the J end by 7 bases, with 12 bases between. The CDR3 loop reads CASSYSGQSGGYTF. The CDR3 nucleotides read TGTGCCAGCAGTTACTCGGGGCAGTCTGGTGGCTACACCTTC.

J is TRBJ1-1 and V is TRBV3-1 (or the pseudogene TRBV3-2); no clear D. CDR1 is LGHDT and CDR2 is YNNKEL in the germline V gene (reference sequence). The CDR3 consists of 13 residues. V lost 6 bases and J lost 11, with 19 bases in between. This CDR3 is CASRAYRELEAFF. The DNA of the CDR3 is TGTGCCAGCAGGGCCTATCGAGAACTTGAGGCTTTCTTT.

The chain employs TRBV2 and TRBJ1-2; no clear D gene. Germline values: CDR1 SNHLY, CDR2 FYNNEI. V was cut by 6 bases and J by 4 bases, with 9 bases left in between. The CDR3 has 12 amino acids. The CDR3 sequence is CASSPGIYGYTF. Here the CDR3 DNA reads TGTGCCAGCAGCCCTGGGATCTATGGCTACACCTTC.

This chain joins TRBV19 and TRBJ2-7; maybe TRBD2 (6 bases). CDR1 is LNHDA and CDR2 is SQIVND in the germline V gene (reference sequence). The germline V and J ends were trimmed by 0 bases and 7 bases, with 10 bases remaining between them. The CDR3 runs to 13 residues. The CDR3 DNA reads TGTGCCAGTAGTATAGACAGGGCGGGAGAGCAGTACTTC. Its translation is CASSIDRAGEQYF. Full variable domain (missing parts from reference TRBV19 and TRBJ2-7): DGGITQSPKYLFRKEGQNVTLSCEQNLNHDAMYWYRQDPGQGLRLIYYSQIVNDFQKGDIAEGYSVSREKKESFPLTVTSAQKNPTAFYLCASSIDRAGEQYFGPGTRLTVT.

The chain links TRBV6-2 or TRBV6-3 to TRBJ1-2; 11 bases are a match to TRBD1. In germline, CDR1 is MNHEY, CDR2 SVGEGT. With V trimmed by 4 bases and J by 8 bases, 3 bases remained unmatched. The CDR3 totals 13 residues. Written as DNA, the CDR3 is TGTGCCAGCAGTTCGGACAGGGGGCACGGCTACACCTTC. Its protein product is CASSSDRGHGYTF.

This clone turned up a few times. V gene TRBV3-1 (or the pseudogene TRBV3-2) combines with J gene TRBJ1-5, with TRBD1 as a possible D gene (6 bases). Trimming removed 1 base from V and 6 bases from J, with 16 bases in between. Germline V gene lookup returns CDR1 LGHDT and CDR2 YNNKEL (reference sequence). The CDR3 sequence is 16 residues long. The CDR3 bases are TGTGCCAGCAGCCAAGGTGCAGGGGCGGTCGGTCAGCCCCAGCATTTT. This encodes CASSQGAGAVGQPQHF.

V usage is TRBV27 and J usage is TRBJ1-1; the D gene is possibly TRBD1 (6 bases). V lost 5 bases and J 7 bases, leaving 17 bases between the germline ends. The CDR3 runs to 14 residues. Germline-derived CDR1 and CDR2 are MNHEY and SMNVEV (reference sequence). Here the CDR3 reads CASSLWSGRGEAFF. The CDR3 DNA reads TGTGCCAGCAGTCTGTGGAGTGGCAGGGGTGAAGCTTTCTTT.

CDR3 nucleotides: TGCGCCAGCACCCCGAAGACTAGTAGCCCAGATACGCAGTATTTT. Protein: CASTPKTSSPDTQYF. This chain joins TRBV5-1 and TRBJ2-3; tentatively, D is TRBD2 (6 bases). Germline-derived CDR1 and CDR2 are SGHRS and YFSETQ. Trimming stripped 6 bases from V and 4 bases from J, with 18 bases between. This CDR3 has 15 residues.